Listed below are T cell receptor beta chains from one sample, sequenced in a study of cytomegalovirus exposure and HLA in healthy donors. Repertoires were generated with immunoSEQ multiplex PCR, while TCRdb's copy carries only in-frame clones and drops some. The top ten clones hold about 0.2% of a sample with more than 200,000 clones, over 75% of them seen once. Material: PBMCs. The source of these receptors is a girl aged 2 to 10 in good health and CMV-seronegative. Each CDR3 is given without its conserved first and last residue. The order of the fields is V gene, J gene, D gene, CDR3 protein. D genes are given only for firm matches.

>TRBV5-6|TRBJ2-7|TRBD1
ASRRRTGSYEQY
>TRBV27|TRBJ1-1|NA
ASSLSGGIGTEAF
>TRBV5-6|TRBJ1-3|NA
ASSFAEGNTIY
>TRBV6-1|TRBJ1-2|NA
ASSSSDSGYT
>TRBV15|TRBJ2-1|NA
ATSRDPQGTWGEQF
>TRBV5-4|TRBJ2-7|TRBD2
ASSLGGTTYYEQY
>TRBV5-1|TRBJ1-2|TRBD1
ASSLNLGQGYGYT
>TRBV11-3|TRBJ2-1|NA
ASSLVRGEQF
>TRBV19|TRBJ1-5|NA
ASSIVQGRSQPQH
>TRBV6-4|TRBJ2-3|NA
ASSAAGTGTDTQY
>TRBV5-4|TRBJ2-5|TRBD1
ASSLSAGGGETQY
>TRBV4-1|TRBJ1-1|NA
ASSQRENTEAF
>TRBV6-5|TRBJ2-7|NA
ASRIILDSYEQY
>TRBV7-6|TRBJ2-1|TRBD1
ASSSSSGTDYNEQF
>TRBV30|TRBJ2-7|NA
AWSVRGGLEQY
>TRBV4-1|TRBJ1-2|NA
ASSQNAGAPVSGGYT
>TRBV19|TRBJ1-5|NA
ASSAGQNNQPQH
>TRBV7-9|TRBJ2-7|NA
ASSSTGPSPNYEQY
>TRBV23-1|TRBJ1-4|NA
ASSNRAATNEKLF
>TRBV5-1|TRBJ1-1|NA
ASSKDRRNTEAF
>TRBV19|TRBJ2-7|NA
ASGDYEQY
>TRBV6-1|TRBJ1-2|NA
ASSEATVYGYT
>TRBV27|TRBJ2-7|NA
ASALRGAREQY
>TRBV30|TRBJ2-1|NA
AWSVRLGDRNEQF
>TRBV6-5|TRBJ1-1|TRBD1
ASSPGTGGNTEAF
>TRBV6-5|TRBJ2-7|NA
ASRKGRGAYEQY
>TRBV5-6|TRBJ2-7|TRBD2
ASIEGGRADDEQY
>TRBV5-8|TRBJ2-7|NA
ASSRDSRADEQY
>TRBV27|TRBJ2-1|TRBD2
ASKSGGAFNEQF
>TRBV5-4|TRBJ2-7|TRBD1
ASSLGGQGSSYEQY
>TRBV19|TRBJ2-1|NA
ASSISLGNEQF